This T cell receptor beta chain appears in the sequencing data of a study of CD8 T cells in ankylosing spondylitis. Whole-study findings and limits: Reportedly, disease-linked clones are significantly enriched in ankylosing spondylitis patients' matched synovial fluid.

From the 5' RACE reads, TCRdb called clonotypes with MiXCR, one entry per CDR3 protein. Seen here are about 320,000 distinct CDR3 sequences, around 10% observed once, and the top ten hold around 10%. This clonotype was recorded at least ten times. Its antigen is as yet unknown. The source of this sequence is a female donor with ankylosing spondylitis or in good health (not recorded which). The sequenced sample consisted of blood, either unsorted or a sorted T cell fraction (not recorded which).

CDR3 amino acids: CSASRSGELFF. The CDR3 DNA follows: TGCAGTGCTAGCAGGTCCGGGGAGCTGTTTTTT. The chain carries TRBV20-1 and TRBJ2-2; D uncertain. The CDR3 is 11 amino acids. V lost 3 bases to trimming and J lost 6 bases, with 5 bases between them. Germline loops: CDR1 DFQATT, CDR2 SNEGSKA (reference sequence).